This T cell receptor (beta chain) was identified in a study of molecular identifiers for immune sequencing clone quantification. Based on a CD8+CD4-CCR7+CD45RA+ profile, naive CD8 T cells were sorted. Comment on this clonotype: Being one base from a much bigger clone, this may be a read error. Because it lacks the conserved phenylalanine or tryptophan at the end, this CDR3 is likely a read error.

Listed TCR primers, together with previously described methods, were used for the bulk TCR libraries. Each CDR3 protein gets one entry after TCRdb re-called the PCR reads with MiXCR. The sample has roughly 630,000 distinct CDR3 sequences; roughly 25% are singletons. Germline V gene lookup returns CDR1 MGHRA and CDR2 YSYEKL. Trimming removed 1 base from V and 3 bases from J, with 9 bases in between. The length of the CDR3 is 14 residues. Sequenced input: naive CD8+ T cells from blood, with Jurkat cell RNA spiked in. Subset of the sample: FACS-sorted CD8+CD4-CCR7+CD45RA+ naive T cells. The sequence was obtained from a human donor in good health. Some libraries in this study had Jurkat cell RNA spiked in. This sequence joins TRBV4-1 and TRBJ2-5; TRBD2 might be the D (6 bases). As DNA, the CDR3 is TGCGCCAGCAGCCAAGGACTAGGAAAAGAGACCCAGTACTAC. This codes for CASSQGLGKETQYY.